Presented here are 14 T cell receptor beta chains from one specimen sequenced in a study of spatial heterogeneity in lung cancer. The time point is: blood at routine non-recurrence follow-up after resection. TCRdb independently ran MiXCR on the 5' RACE reads; one entry per CDR3 protein. Of about 11,000 distinct CDR3 sequences detected, about a tenth appear once; the ten largest clones hold about 34%. Specimen: PBMCs, collected at follow-up. Source of these receptors: a female donor with early-stage non-small cell lung cancer.

Many counts were recorded for this clonotype. The rearrangement uses TRBV12-3 or TRBV12-4 and TRBJ1-2; D is perhaps TRBD1 (6 bases). Trimming left V 2 bases short and J 7 bases short, with 17 bases between. CDR3 length: 15 residues. The CDR3 coding sequence is TGTGCCAGCAGTTTAATCGGGTTCAGGGGCGTTGGCTACACCTTC. The encoded protein is CASSLIGFRGVGYTF.

This clonotype has more than one count but fewer than ten. The V call is TRBV12-3 or TRBV12-4, the J call TRBJ2-3; perhaps TRBD1 as D (6 bases). The V end lost 6 bases, the J end lost 6 bases, and 19 bases lay between the germline ends. The CDR3 sequence is 15 residues long. In DNA form, the CDR3 reads TGTGCCAGCAGCCCTGCAGGGGTTAAATCGGATACGCAGTATTTT. Translated, it gives CASSPAGVKSDTQYF.

This clonotype was observed many times. The chain is built from TRBV7-9 and TRBJ1-5; TRBD1 aligns across 8 bases. CDR1 and CDR2 from the germline V gene are SEHNR and FQNEAQ (reference sequence). With V trimmed by 4 bases and J by 2 bases, 4 bases remained unmatched. This CDR3 is 15 amino acids long. In DNA form, the CDR3 reads TGTGCCAGCAGCTCCCCGGACAGGGGCAATCAGCCCCAGCATTTT. Protein product: CASSSPDRGNQPQHF.

Ten or more counts support this clonotype. The chain carries TRBV6-4 and TRBJ2-3; 8 bases are a match to TRBD2. J gave up 10 bases and V 6 bases, and 9 bases lay outside the gene matches. The CDR3 is made up of 13 amino acids. The V gene's germline CDR1 is MRHNA and CDR2 SNTAGT. The CDR3 here is CASSRERGSAQYF. The DNA of the CDR3 is TGTGCCAGCAGCCGGGAGCGGGGGTCGGCGCAGTATTTT.

The sample holds many counts of this clonotype. The chain uses TRBV25-1 and TRBJ2-2; 7 bases map to TRBD1. V lost 3 bases to trimming and J lost 2 bases; unmatched junction nucleotides: 3. The CDR3 sequence is 15 residues long. Germline V lookup: CDR1 MGHDK, CDR2 SYGVNS. CDR3 residues: CASSDGTVNTGELFF. CDR3 nucleotides: TGTGCCAGCAGTGACGGGACAGTCAACACCGGGGAGCTGTTTTTT.

This clonotype was seen more than once but under ten times. The chain has TRBV9 and TRBJ2-2; tentatively, D is TRBD1 (5 bases). The CDR3 runs to 17 residues. V lost 0 bases and J lost 2, with 14 bases in between. Germline V gene sequence: CDR1 SGDLS, CDR2 YYNGEE. The CDR3 is CASSVEGLGGNTGELFF. As DNA, the CDR3 is TGTGCCAGCAGCGTAGAGGGGTTGGGCGGCAACACCGGGGAGCTGTTTTTT.

Concerning this clonotype itself: A much bigger clone sits one base away, suggesting this may be a read error. The chain joins TRBV7-9 to TRBJ2-3, with 10 nucleotides matching TRBD2. The CDR3 has 15 amino acids. Germline V gene sequence: CDR1 SEHNR, CDR2 FQNEAQ (reference sequence). The CDR3 DNA is TGTGCCGGGGACCAAGCGGGGGGGCCCACAGATACGCTGTATTTT. This sequence encodes CAGDQAGGPTDTLYF.

At least ten counts were recorded for this clonotype. The genes are TRBV5-1 and TRBJ2-3; no clear D gene. The CDR3 extends over 12 amino acids. Trimming left V 3 bases short and J 2 bases short, with 4 bases between. Germline values: CDR1 SGHRS, CDR2 YFSETQ. The CDR3 loop is CASSWDTDTQYF. CDR3 in DNA: TGCGCCAGCAGCTGGGACACAGATACGCAGTATTTT.

This clonotype has just a few counts. The chain employs TRBV10-2 and TRBJ1-6; perhaps TRBD1 as D (5 bases). V lost 4 bases and J lost 7, with 11 bases in between. This CDR3 has 14 amino acids. Germline values: CDR1 WSHSY, CDR2 SAAADI. For the CDR3, the DNA is TGCGCCAGCAGTGCCGCAGGGCAGAATTCACCCCTCCACTTT. It codes for CASSAAGQNSPLHF.

This clonotype was counted many times. DNA of the CDR3: TGTGCCAGCAGTGGAGGGACAGTCGGAGAGACCCAGTACTTC. Protein sequence: CASSGGTVGETQYF. The rearrangement joins TRBV25-1 to TRBJ2-5; 7 bases align to TRBD1. The length of the CDR3 is 14 residues. V was clipped by 4 bases and J by 4 bases; unmatched bases: 6. Germline V gene sequence: CDR1 MGHDK, CDR2 SYGVNS. Filled out from reference TRBV25-1 and TRBJ2-5, the complete variable domain reads EADIYQTPRYLVIGTGKKITLECSQTMGHDKMYWYQQDPGMELHLIHYSYGVNSTEKGDLSSESTVSRIRTEHFPLTLESARPSHTSQYLCASSGGTVGETQYFGPGTRLLVL.

The table lists this clonotype with a few counts. Lacking the conserved final phenylalanine or tryptophan, this CDR3 likely reflects a read error. The chain links TRBV24-1 to TRBJ2-3, with a tentative D call TRBD2 (5 bases). Germline CDR1 KGHDR, CDR2 SFDVKD. The CDR3 length is 14 residues. The V end was cut by 5 bases, the J end by 4 bases, with 12 bases between. In DNA form, the CDR3 reads TGTGCCACCAGTGGGCGGGCAACCCCAGATACGCAGTATTCT. It translates to CATSGRATPDTQYS.

This clonotype was found many times. V is TRBV18 and J is TRBJ2-1, with 14 bases aligning to TRBD2. This CDR3 spans 19 amino acids. Germline CDR1 reads KGHSH; CDR2 reads LQKENI. Trimming took 2 bases from V and 0 from J; bases not matched to a gene: 6. The CDR3 is CASSPERLAGGSSYNEQFF. The CDR3 DNA is TGTGCCAGCTCACCAGAAAGACTAGCGGGAGGGAGCTCCTACAATGAGCAGTTCTTC.

This clonotype was counted many times. This chain connects TRBV6-6 to TRBJ2-2; the D gene is possibly TRBD1 (5 bases). CDR1 is MNHNY, CDR2 SVGAGI, per germline (reference sequence). The CDR3 spans 15 residues. V was cut by 6 bases and J by 7 bases, with 18 bases left in between. CDR3 nucleotides: TGTGCCAGCAGCCCCCCTGGCAGGGTGGGCGGGGAGCTGTTTTTT. This encodes CASSPPGRVGGELFF.

Comment on this clonotype: It may be a read error: a sequence one base away is much more abundant. The rearrangement links TRBV30 to TRBJ2-1, with D perhaps TRBD1 (5 bases). Germline values: CDR1 GTSNPN, CDR2 SVGIG (reference sequence). The CDR3 has 16 amino acids. The CDR3 DNA is TGTGTCTGGAGTGTAAGTCAGGGTCTGGGCTACAATGAGCAGTTCTTC. This gives the protein CVWSVSQGLGYNEQFF.